A single sample is the source of the 20 T cell receptor beta chains below, sequenced in a study of cytomegalovirus exposure and HLA in healthy donors. Primers: 60 Vbeta forward and 13 Jbeta reverse. Repertoires were generated with immunoSEQ multiplex PCR, while TCRdb's copy carries only in-frame clones and drops some. The sample holds more than 110,000 clones, around 72% seen once. The sample taken for sequencing was PBMCs. These receptors were obtained from a human donor in good health.

The chain couples TRBV5-1 to TRBJ1-5, with D maybe TRBD1 (5 bases). Trimming stripped 0 bases from V and 0 bases from J, with 7 bases between. This CDR3 is 15 amino acids long. Germline assignment: CDR1 SGHRS and CDR2 YFSETQ. The CDR3, as DNA: TGCGCCAGCAGCTTGGGGGGCAATAGCAATCAGCCCCAGCATTTT. Translating gives CASSLGGNSNQPQHF.

This chain uses TRBV9 with TRBJ2-1, with a tentative D call TRBD1 (8 bases). V lost 4 bases to trimming and J lost 8 bases, with 22 bases between them. CDR1 is SGDLS and CDR2 is YYNGEE in the germline V gene. The CDR3 has 16 amino acids. The chain's CDR3 is CASSPSGRTGSDEQFF. In DNA, the CDR3 is TGTGCCAGCAGCCCCTCCGGGAGGACAGGGAGCGATGAGCAGTTCTTC.

The V gene is TRBV2, the J gene TRBJ2-5; 8 bases agree with TRBD2. CDR1 is SNHLY, CDR2 FYNNEI, per germline. The J segment lost 5 bases and the V segment lost 7 bases, leaving 9 bases of the junction unmatched. CDR3 size: 14 residues. This CDR3 is CASKRAGGDETQYF. The CDR3, as DNA: TGTGCCAGCAAGAGGGCGGGGGGCGATGAGACCCAGTACTTC.

The chain has TRBV28 and TRBJ2-3, with 8 bases that match TRBD2. Germline V CDR1 and CDR2: MDHEN, SYDVKM. The CDR3 sequence is 15 residues long. V lost 3 bases to trimming and J lost 1 base; unmatched junction nucleotides: 3. CDR3 sequence: CASSLRGERTDTQYF. As DNA, the CDR3 is TGTGCCAGCAGTTTGCGGGGGGAACGCACAGATACGCAGTATTTT.

The chain recombines TRBV5-5 with TRBJ2-1; TRBD2 agrees at 7 bases. CDR3 size: 13 residues. Germline CDR1 SGHKS, CDR2 YYEKEE (reference sequence). J gave up 4 bases and V 3 bases, and 1 base lay outside the gene matches. CDR3 sequence reads: CASSSAGYNEQFF. The CDR3 DNA follows: TGTGCCAGCAGCTCAGCGGGATACAATGAGCAGTTCTTC. Together with reference TRBV5-5 and TRBJ2-1, the CDR3 gives the full variable domain: DAGVTQSPTHLIKTRGQQVTLRCSPISGHKSVSWYQQVLGQGPQFIFQYYEKEERGRGNFPDRFSARQFPNYSSELNVNALLLGDSALYLCASSSAGYNEQFFGPGTRLTVL.

The chain combines TRBV5-4 with TRBJ2-4, with 8 bases that match TRBD1. With V trimmed by 0 bases and J by 8 bases, 4 bases remained unmatched. Germline CDR1 reads SGHNT; CDR2 reads YYREEE (reference sequence). This CDR3 comprises 14 residues. CDR3 in DNA: TGTGCCAGCAGCTTGGCTGGACAGGGAGACATTCAGTACTTC. This codes for CASSLAGQGDIQYF.

V is TRBV27 and J is TRBJ2-3, with 10 bases fitting TRBD2. The CDR3 has 16 residues. Germline V lookup: CDR1 MNHEY, CDR2 SMNVEV (reference sequence). The V and J ends lost 0 bases and 4 bases, in that order; junction bases with no gene match: 4. CDR3 DNA sequence: TGTGCCAGCAGTTTATCGACCAGCGGGGGGGCAGATACGCAGTATTTT. This translates into CASSLSTSGGADTQYF.

The CDR3 DNA reads as TGCGCCAGCAGCTTGGGAGGACAGGGAAATGATGAGCAGTTCTTC. Translated: CASSLGGQGNDEQFF. This chain uses TRBV5-1 with TRBJ2-1; 8 positions match TRBD1. The junction had 7 bases not matched to a gene; V was cut back by 0 bases and J by 8 bases. Germline V CDR1 and CDR2: SGHRS, YFSETQ. The CDR3 contains 15 residues.

V is TRBV6-5 and J is TRBJ1-4; D unresolved. CDR1 is MNHEY and CDR2 is SVGAGI in the germline V gene. CDR3 length equals 11 residues. V was clipped by 6 bases and J by 8 bases, with 7 bases between them. The CDR3 sequence: CASRQQEKLFF. The CDR3 DNA sequence: TGTGCCAGCAGGCAACAGGAAAAACTGTTTTTT.

The chain employs TRBV5-4 and TRBJ2-3; TRBD1 matches 8 bases. Trimming at V came to 0 bases and at J to 6 bases, leaving 3 bases not matched to a gene. Germline CDR1 and CDR2: SGHNT and YYREEE (reference sequence). The CDR3 runs 14 residues. CDR3 amino acids: CASSLAGGRDTQYF. The CDR3 DNA sequence: TGTGCCAGCAGCTTGGCAGGGGGCCGCGATACGCAGTATTTT.

The chain couples TRBV11-3 to TRBJ2-5, with 8 positions matching TRBD2. The V gene's germline CDR1 is SGHNT and CDR2 YENEEA. There are 13 residues in the CDR3. V lost 4 bases to trimming and J lost 3 bases; unmatched junction nucleotides: 1. CDR3 amino acids: CASSSGLEETQYF. The CDR3 coding sequence is TGTGCCAGCAGCTCGGGACTAGAAGAGACCCAGTACTTC.

This sequence joins TRBV27 and TRBJ1-5, with 8 bases aligning to TRBD1. CDR3 length: 19 residues. Germline V gene sequence: CDR1 MNHEY, CDR2 SMNVEV (reference sequence). V lost 2 bases and J lost 1; bases outside the gene matches: 13. CDR3 DNA: TGTGCCAGCAGTTTAACCCCTGGACAGGGAATTTGGAGCAATCAGCCCCAGCATTTT. Translated, it gives CASSLTPGQGIWSNQPQHF.

This clone was observed a single time. The genes are TRBV2 and TRBJ2-2; 11 bases align to TRBD2. The germline V gene encodes CDR1 SNHLY and CDR2 FYNNEI. The CDR3 loop spans 19 amino acids. V shed 0 bases, J shed 7 bases, and the junction held 13 bases outside the gene matches. Here the CDR3 DNA reads TGTGCCAGCAGTGAAGCGCTTCGGGCTAGCGGGGGGCAGGGCGGGGAGCTGTTTTTT. Translation: CASSEALRASGGQGGELFF.

The genes are TRBV6-5 and TRBJ1-2, with 7 bases lining up with TRBD1. This CDR3 has 15 residues. Germline CDR1 reads MNHEY; CDR2 reads SVGAGI. With 7 bases clipped from V and 4 bases from J, the junction kept 12 bases outside the gene matches. CDR3 DNA sequence: TGTGCCAGCACGGTGAGAGGGGGCGGCCTCTATGGCTACACCTTC. It codes for CASTVRGGGLYGYTF.

The chain is built from TRBV7-6 and TRBJ2-7; the match to TRBD2 covers 8 bases. The CDR3 contains 15 residues. The trim removed 5 bases at V and 2 bases at J, leaving 8 bases unmatched. Germline CDR1 reads SGHVS; CDR2 reads FNYEAQ. For the CDR3, the DNA is TGTGCCAGCAGCGACAGCGGGAGTCCTCCCTACGAGCAGTACTTC. It translates to CASSDSGSPPYEQYF. Full variable domain (rest looked up from reference TRBV7-6 and TRBJ2-7): GAGVSQSPRYKVTKRGQDVALRCDPISGHVSLYWYRQALGQGPEFLTYFNYEAQQDKSGLPNDRFSAERPEGSISTLTIQRTEQRDSAMYRCASSDSGSPPYEQYFGPGTRLTVT.

The sample holds one count of this clone. CDR3 sequence: CSVEGGPGELFF. The CDR3 DNA follows: TGCAGCGTTGAAGGGGGGCCCGGGGAGCTGTTTTTT. V and J are TRBV29-1 and TRBJ2-2; the D gene is possibly TRBD1 (6 bases). Germline V gene data show CDR1 as SQVTM and CDR2 as ANQGSEA. Trimming took off 1 base at V and 6 bases at J, with 6 bases between the two ends. This CDR3 region has 12 residues.

The V gene is TRBV6-6, the J gene TRBJ1-4; TRBD1 is a possible D gene (6 bases). CDR3 length equals 13 residues. V was pared by 10 bases and J by 3 bases, with 12 bases between. Germline loops: CDR1 MNHNY, CDR2 SVGAGI (reference sequence). In DNA, the CDR3 is TGTGCCACCTCAGGGGCGTCTAATGAAAAACTGTTTTTT. It codes for CATSGASNEKLFF.

The rearrangement links TRBV7-3 to TRBJ1-3, with a tentative D call TRBD1 (6 bases). Deletions cut 5 bases from V and 7 bases from J, with 18 bases between. The CDR3 covers 15 residues. Germline V gene data show CDR1 as SGHTA and CDR2 as FQGTGA. The CDR3 region is CASSRDRPPGNTIYF. The CDR3 DNA sequence: TGTGCCAGCAGCAGAGACAGGCCACCCGGGAACACCATATATTTT. The full variable domain, its missing parts supplied by reference TRBV7-3 and TRBJ1-3, is GAGVSQTPSNKVTEKGKYVELRCDPISGHTALYWYRQSLGQGPEFLIYFQGTGAADDSGLPNDRFFAVRPEGSVSTLKIQRTERGDSAVYLCASSRDRPPGNTIYFGEGSWLTVV.

The rearrangement links TRBV5-1 to TRBJ2-5, with 7 bases aligning to TRBD1. Germline V CDR1 and CDR2: SGHRS, YFSETQ. Trimming took 4 bases from V and 11 from J; bases not matched to a gene: 11. This CDR3 is built from 13 residues. The CDR3 loop reads CASSGDSLQEQYF. CDR3 nucleotides: TGCGCCAGCAGCGGGGACAGCCTCCAAGAGCAGTACTTC. Supplemented by reference TRBV5-1 and TRBJ2-5, the full variable domain reads KAGVTQTPRYLIKTRGQQVTLSCSPISGHRSVSWYQQTPGQGLQFLFEYFSETQRNKGNFPGRFSGRQFSNSRSEMNVSTLELGDSALYLCASSGDSLQEQYFGPGTRLLVL.

CDR3 residues: CASSQYSNQPQHF. The CDR3 region has the DNA TGTGCCAGCAGCCAGTATAGCAATCAGCCCCAGCATTTT. The chain joins TRBV2 to TRBJ1-5; D is unclear. The V end lost 6 bases, the J end lost 0 bases, and 6 bases lay between the germline ends. The CDR3 contains 13 residues. Germline CDR1 and CDR2: SNHLY and FYNNEI.